The T cell receptor beta chain under discussion was sequenced for a study of regulatory T cells in long-lasting Graves disease (dated by TCRdb to about 2021). Study-wide context: Persistent Graves' disease was defined as persistently positive TSH receptor autoantibodies together with antithyroid drug treatment for over 5 years. Persistent Graves' disease patients were compared with newly diagnosed Graves' disease patients by peripheral blood TCR sequencing and RNA sequencing. In the clinical cohort, patients with persistent Graves' disease had used antithyroid drugs for an average of about 10 years. The study took place in China and was registered as a clinical trial. A total of about 35 samples underwent TCR sequencing: approximately 13 from persistent and around 20 from newly diagnosed Graves' disease patients. On the study overall, not on this receptor specifically: Lower TCR Shannon entropy and fewer highly expanded clones were observed in persistent Graves' disease patients than in newly diagnosed patients, which suggested clonal expansion. The authors acknowledged the small sample size as a limitation that may reduce accuracy. Peripheral blood alone was examined, since thyroid tissue, which constituted the primary lesion, could not be accessed. A larger number of public clonotypes was shared among persistent patients (under 3,000) than among newly diagnosed patients (about 990). Sequencing and analysis were restricted to the TCR beta chain.

This clonotype has more than one count but fewer than ten. Its specific antigen is unknown. Base quality data are lacking; no much larger clone is found one base away. The sample's time point label, in plain terms: persistent/refractory GD, antithyroid drugs over 5 years with positive TRAb. RNA was extracted from PBMCs in TRIzol for both TCR sequencing and RNA sequencing. The diagnosis of Graves' disease was made according to American Thyroid Association guidelines. Patients were recruited from an endocrinology department in Xi'an, China. Each patient gave roughly 10 milliliters of peripheral blood, collected in an EDTA anticoagulant tube. Ficoll Paque Plus density gradient separation was used to isolate PBMCs, and no additional T cell sorting was done. RNA quality was checked with an Agilent 2100 Bioanalyzer and agarose gel, and concentration with a NanoDrop 2000. Library preparation employed multiplex PCR. The instrument was an Illumina HiSeq 4000. TCR beta libraries were built with iRepertoire HTBI primers and Arm-PCR amplification of CDR3 regions. Before sequencing, the PCR products went through gel purification. For the original study's pipeline: A total of some 60 TRBV and more than twelve TRBJ segments were identified across samples and were used for gene usage analysis of CDR3 amino acid clonotypes. COPE and FqMerger were used to merge filtered high-quality paired reads into contigs. BLAST was used to align contigs to the IMGT TRBV, TRBD and TRBJ reference genes, and CDR3 was defined following IMGT. Highly expanded clones were defined as clonotypes with a frequency above 0.1%. Repertoire diversity was measured by Shannon entropy, and V-J evenness by the Gini coefficient. A clonotype was considered public if more than one individual shared it. TCRdb applied fastp at Q25 and MiXCR to the public reads, then kept only in-frame beta chains. One record per CDR3 amino acid sequence lists the most common genes and DNA. TCRdb's processing, not the authors', yielded these V and J calls. The sample table contains roughly 450,000 distinct CDR3 sequences; only one count was recorded for 20% to 30% of them. The ten largest clones capture about a quarter of the sample.

This TCR was recovered from a female donor with Graves disease. The sample in question was peripheral blood mononuclear cells (PBMCs), obtained when the disease was refractory, from a patient treated with antithyroid drugs.

CDR3 sequence: CASSLGFYEQYF. The bases read TGTGCCAGCAGCTTAGGCTTTTACGAGCAGTACTTC. Recombination linked TRBV7-9 to TRBJ2-7; the D segment cannot be called with confidence. Its CDR3 holds 12 amino acids, cysteine through phenylalanine. Kept here is only the CDR3 DNA, which spans 36 bases and is read in frame from base 1. The V and J ends are trimmed by 1 base and 4 bases, leaving 5 bases between them. From a lookup of the germline V gene (reference sequence), CDR1 and CDR2 are SEHNR and FQNEAQ.